A single sample gave rise to the 25 T cell receptor beta chains below, sequenced in a study of T-cell reconstitution after alpha-beta-depleted transplantation in children. Molecular barcoding with unique molecular identifiers was used for the TCRbeta library. TCRdb reprocessed the PCR reads with MiXCR, giving one entry per CDR3 protein. The data contain approximately 300,000 distinct CDR3 sequences, 9.5% to 13% of them singletons. The material was PBMCs, obtained before TCRalphabeta/CD19-depleted stem cell transplant. The receptors derive from a boy younger than two with acute myeloid leukemia, due to receive a stem cell transplant.

In its sample, this clonotype was seen many times. V usage is TRBV28 and J usage is TRBJ2-3; tentative D call: TRBD1 (5 bases). Germline assignment: CDR1 MDHEN and CDR2 SYDVKM. Between the trimmed V and J ends, which lost 6 bases and 6 bases, there was a span of 13 bases. This CDR3 is built from 13 residues. The CDR3 DNA reads as TGTGCCAGCAGGCCACAGGCAGTCGATACGCAGTATTTT. Residues: CASRPQAVDTQYF.

V is TRBV27 and J is TRBJ2-5; a weak D match, TRBD1 (8 bases). The germline gives CDR1 MNHEY, CDR2 SMNVEV (reference sequence). The length of the CDR3 is 15 residues. Trimming took off 0 bases at V and 5 bases at J, with 13 bases between the two ends. CDR3 sequence (DNA): TGTGCCAGCAGTTTATCCGGACAGGGAGGGGAGACCCAGTACTTC. Its translation: CASSLSGQGGETQYF.

This clonotype has ten or more counts. The chain employs TRBV5-1 and TRBJ1-1; tentative D call: TRBD1 (5 bases). Germline CDR1 reads SGHRS; CDR2 reads YFSETQ. V gave up 4 bases and J gave up 5 bases, with 12 bases separating them. There are 13 residues in the CDR3. CDR3: CASSVERGTEAFF. The DNA of the CDR3 is TGCGCCAGCAGCGTTGAAAGGGGTACTGAAGCTTTCTTT. The full variable domain, with the rest looked up from reference TRBV5-1 and TRBJ1-1, is KAGVTQTPRYLIKTRGQQVTLSCSPISGHRSVSWYQQTPGQGLQFLFEYFSETQRNKGNFPGRFSGRQFSNSRSEMNVSTLELGDSALYLCASSVERGTEAFFGQGTRLTVV.

This clonotype was picked up many times. The chain joins TRBV6-2 or TRBV6-3 to TRBJ1-2, with 7 bases aligning to TRBD1. CDR1 MNHEY and CDR2 SVGEGT come from the germline V gene. The ends lost 2 bases at V and 8 bases at J; junction bases unmatched: 11. This CDR3 comprises 15 residues. CDR3 nucleotides: TGTGCCAGCAGTTACGGTGGACAGGTCTTCGGGGGCTACACCTTC. Its translation: CASSYGGQVFGGYTF.

There are many counts of this clonotype. The chain links TRBV12-3 or TRBV12-4 to TRBJ2-7; possibly TRBD1 for D (6 bases). CDR3 length equals 15 residues. Trimming shortened V by 6 bases and J by 4 bases, and 19 bases separated the two germline ends. DNA for the CDR3: TGTGCCAGCAGCACAACCGGGACACCCCCATACGAGCAGTACTTC. It codes for CASSTTGTPPYEQYF.

The gene calls are TRBV28 and TRBJ2-7; 8 nucleotides line up with TRBD1. The V segment lost 5 bases and the J segment 5 bases; nucleotides outside the gene matches: 5. Germline assignment: CDR1 MDHEN and CDR2 SYDVKM. The CDR3 loop spans 13 amino acids. The CDR3 DNA reads as TGTGCCAGCAGTACGCAGGGGGCTCACGAGCAGTACTTC. Protein: CASSTQGAHEQYF.

Details on this clonotype: A much larger clone differs by one base, so this may be a read error. The genes are TRBV6-1 and TRBJ2-4; 10 bases agree with TRBD2. This CDR3 region has 16 residues. Per the germline V gene, CDR1 is MNHNS and CDR2 is SASEGT. The CDR3 here is CASSPTLAGAKNIHYF. CDR3 DNA sequence: TGTGCCAGCAGCCCCACCCTAGCGGGAGCCAAAAACATTCACTACTTC.

There are many counts of this clonotype. The chain uses TRBV7-3 and TRBJ2-1, with D unresolved. Trimming cost V 4 bases and J 8 bases, with 12 bases left between them. CDR1 is SGHTA, CDR2 FQGTGA, per germline. This CDR3 is 13 amino acids long. CDR3 residues: CASSSSLEDEQFF. CDR3 sequence (DNA): TGTGCCAGCAGCTCCTCGCTAGAGGATGAGCAGTTCTTC.

This clonotype has a count of ten or more. The chain has TRBV7-9 and TRBJ2-7, with unresolved D. The CDR3 is made up of 12 amino acids. Trimming removed 2 bases at V and 5 bases at J, with 7 bases between. Germline values: CDR1 SEHNR, CDR2 FQNEAQ (reference sequence). The CDR3 here is CASSLIQDEQYF. CDR3 sequence (DNA): TGTGCCAGCAGCTTAATCCAAGACGAGCAGTACTTC. Combining the CDR3 with reference TRBV7-9 and TRBJ2-7 gives the whole variable domain DTGVSQNPRHKITKRGQNVTFRCDPISEHNRLYWYRQTLGQGPEFLTYFQNEAQLEKSRLLSDRFSAERPKGSFSTLEIQRTEQGDSAMYLCASSLIQDEQYFGPGTRLTVT.

This clonotype has at least ten counts. The chain joins TRBV7-3 to TRBJ2-7; 10 nucleotides line up with TRBD1. The CDR3 runs to 13 residues. Trimming at V came to 5 bases and at J to 6 bases, leaving 4 bases not matched to a gene. Germline values: CDR1 SGHTA, CDR2 FQGTGA. For the CDR3, the DNA is TGTGCCAGCAGCCTGGACAGGGGGAGCGAGCAGTACTTC. Its translation: CASSLDRGSEQYF.

In its sample, this clonotype was seen many times. The rearrangement joins TRBV5-5 to TRBJ2-7, with 10 bases that match TRBD1. Germline trimming cut 0 bases from V and 3 bases from J; bases unmatched to any gene: 3. Germline lookup yields CDR1 SGHKS and CDR2 YYEKEE (reference sequence). CDR3 length: 15 residues. The CDR3 protein is CASSLGTGGGYEQYF. The DNA of the CDR3 is TGTGCCAGCAGCTTGGGGACAGGGGGAGGCTACGAGCAGTACTTC.

The rearrangement joins TRBV28 to TRBJ2-2; TRBD2 agrees at 7 bases. The CDR3 is 16 residues long. Germline CDR1 reads MDHEN; CDR2 reads SYDVKM. Losses at the gene ends were 6 bases for V and 7 bases for J; bases not matched to a gene: 14. This CDR3 is CASSPSLLRDYGELFF. CDR3 DNA: TGTGCCAGCAGCCCATCTCTTCTACGGGACTACGGGGAGCTGTTTTTT.

This chain connects TRBV12-3 or TRBV12-4 to TRBJ2-1; 8 bases fit TRBD2. This CDR3 contains 16 residues. The J segment lost 4 bases and the V segment lost 2 bases, leaving 7 bases of the junction unmatched. In DNA form, the CDR3 reads TGTGCCAGCAGTTTATTTGCGGGAGGCCTGTACAATGAGCAGTTCTTC. This sequence encodes CASSLFAGGLYNEQFF.

The chain uses TRBV12-3 or TRBV12-4 and TRBJ1-5; weak D call: TRBD1 (5 bases). This CDR3 has 17 residues. V lost 4 bases to trimming and J lost 1 base, with 17 bases between them. As DNA, the CDR3 is TGTGCCAGCAGTTCCCGCCGCAGGGCTGGGAGCAATCAGCCCCAGCATTTT. As protein: CASSSRRRAGSNQPQHF.

Many counts were recorded for this clonotype. V and J are TRBV18 and TRBJ2-2; 10 bases map to TRBD2. The germline CDR1 and CDR2 sequences are KGHSH and LQKENI. Trimming cost V 2 bases and J 3 bases; bases outside gene matches: 9. The CDR3 length is 18 residues. Here the CDR3 DNA reads TGTGCCAGCTCACCAGCCCCCCTTAGCGGGAGGTACACCGGGGAGCTGTTTTTT. It yields the protein CASSPAPLSGRYTGELFF.

There are a few counts of this clonotype. This rearrangement joins TRBV20-1 to TRBJ2-3; 11 bases are shared with TRBD2. The V gene's germline CDR1 is DFQATT and CDR2 SNEGSKA (reference sequence). This CDR3 spans 15 amino acids. V shed 5 bases and J 3 bases; nucleotides not matched to a gene: 7. CDR3 DNA sequence: TGCAGTGCTTTAGCGGGGGGGCCGGAGACAGATACGCAGTATTTT. The encoded protein is CSALAGGPETDTQYF.

This clonotype has a count of ten or more. V gene TRBV9 combines with J gene TRBJ2-1, with D perhaps assigned TRBD1 or TRBD2 (5 bases each). Germline V CDR1 and CDR2: SGDLS, YYNGEE. The CDR3 has 15 residues. V lost 0 bases and J lost 9, with 16 bases in between. CDR3 nucleotide sequence: TGTGCCAGCAGCGTAGCGAGTTTTCCAGGGACTGAGCAGTTCTTC. Its translation: CASSVASFPGTEQFF.

This clonotype was observed many times. The chain combines TRBV5-1 with TRBJ1-6, with D unclear. V was shortened by 4 bases and J by 14 bases, with 19 bases between the two germline ends. The germline V gene encodes CDR1 SGHRS and CDR2 YFSETQ. CDR3 length equals 14 residues. The CDR3 reads CASSEREGHSTLHF. In DNA, the CDR3 is TGCGCCAGCAGCGAACGAGAGGGCCATTCCACCCTCCACTTT.

This clonotype was counted between two and nine times. The V and J genes are TRBV20-1 and TRBJ2-1, with TRBD2 as a possible D gene (5 bases). The CDR3 loop spans 14 amino acids. V lost 1 base, J lost 7 bases, and 14 bases lay in between. The germline V gene encodes CDR1 DFQATT and CDR2 SNEGSKA (reference sequence). CDR3 bases: TGCAGTGCTAGAGCGCAGACAAGGGAGAATGAGCAGTTCTTC. Translation gives CSARAQTRENEQFF.

This clonotype has at least ten counts. The chain links TRBV12-3 or TRBV12-4 to TRBJ2-5; no definite D call. V was shortened by 5 bases and J by 5 bases, with 12 bases between the two germline ends. The CDR3 has 13 amino acids. The CDR3 protein is CASSPIARETQYF. In DNA form, the CDR3 reads TGTGCCAGCAGTCCGATAGCCCGCGAGACCCAGTACTTC.

This clonotype was recorded at least ten times. The V call is TRBV5-8, the J call TRBJ1-5, with D perhaps matching TRBD1 (5 bases). Germline V gene sequence: CDR1 SGHTS, CDR2 YDEGEE. There are 14 residues in the CDR3. V was shortened by 4 bases and J by 8 bases, with 16 bases between the two germline ends. The CDR3 here is CASSNTYSREPQHF. The CDR3 region has the DNA TGTGCCAGCAGCAATACATATAGCAGGGAGCCCCAGCATTTT.

At least ten counts were recorded for this clonotype. The chain combines TRBV15 with TRBJ1-4, with 9 bases matching TRBD1. CDR3 length: 16 residues. Germline assignment: CDR1 LNHNV and CDR2 YYDKDF (reference sequence). V gave up 0 bases and J gave up 7 bases; unmatched junction bases: 6. The CDR3 region is CATSRDAGTGFEKLFF. CDR3 coding DNA: TGTGCCACCAGCAGAGACGCCGGGACAGGGTTTGAAAAACTGTTTTTT.

In its sample, this clonotype was seen a few times. This chain connects TRBV27 to TRBJ1-2; D might be TRBD1 (5 bases). The length of the CDR3 is 16 residues. V lost 4 bases and J lost 0, with 15 bases in between. Per the germline V gene, CDR1 is MNHEY and CDR2 is SMNVEV (reference sequence). In DNA, the CDR3 is TGTGCCAGCAGTTATAGAGACAGTGACCCTAACTATGGCTACACCTTC. This encodes CASSYRDSDPNYGYTF.

The CDR3 nucleotides read TGTGCCAGCATCCCAAGCGGGAGGTACTACAATGAGCAGTTCTTC. Its protein product is CASIPSGRYYNEQFF. The chain carries TRBV12-3 or TRBV12-4 and TRBJ2-1, with 9 nucleotides matching TRBD2. With 7 bases clipped from V and 3 bases from J, the junction kept 7 bases outside the gene matches. The CDR3 totals 15 residues.

This clonotype has at least ten counts. The chain couples TRBV12-3 or TRBV12-4 to TRBJ2-7; the match to TRBD2 covers 9 bases. The CDR3 loop spans 15 amino acids. After removal of 8 bases from V and 12 bases from J, the junction contained 20 bases not matched to a gene. The CDR3 spells CASSLARLAGTRVYF. The CDR3 DNA reads TGTGCCAGCTCTCTTGCGCGGCTAGCGGGAACACGGGTGTACTTC.